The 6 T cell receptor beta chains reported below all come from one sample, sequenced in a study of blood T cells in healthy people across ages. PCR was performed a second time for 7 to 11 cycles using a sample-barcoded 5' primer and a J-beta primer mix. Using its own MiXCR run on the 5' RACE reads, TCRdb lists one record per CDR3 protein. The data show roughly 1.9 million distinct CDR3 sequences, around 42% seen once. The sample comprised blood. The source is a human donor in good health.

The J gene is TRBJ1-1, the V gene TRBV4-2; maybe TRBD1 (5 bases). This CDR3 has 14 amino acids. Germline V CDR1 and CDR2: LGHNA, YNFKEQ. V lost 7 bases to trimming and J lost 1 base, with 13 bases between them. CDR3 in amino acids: CASKTRGENTEAFF. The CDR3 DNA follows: TGTGCCAGCAAAACCCGGGGGGAGAACACTGAAGCTTTCTTT.

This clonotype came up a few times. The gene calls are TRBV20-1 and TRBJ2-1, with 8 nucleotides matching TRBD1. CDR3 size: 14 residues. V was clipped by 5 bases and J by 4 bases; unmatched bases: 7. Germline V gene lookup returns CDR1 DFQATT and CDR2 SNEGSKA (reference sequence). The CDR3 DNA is TGCAGTGCTTTGGACAGGGTGACATACAATGAGCAGTTCTTC. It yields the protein CSALDRVTYNEQFF.

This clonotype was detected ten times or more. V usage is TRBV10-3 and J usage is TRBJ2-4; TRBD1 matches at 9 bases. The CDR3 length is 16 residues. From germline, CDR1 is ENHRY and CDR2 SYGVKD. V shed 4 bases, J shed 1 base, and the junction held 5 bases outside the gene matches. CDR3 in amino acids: CAISGTGTGAKNIQYF. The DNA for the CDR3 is TGTGCCATCAGTGGCACCGGGACAGGGGCCAAAAACATTCAGTACTTC.

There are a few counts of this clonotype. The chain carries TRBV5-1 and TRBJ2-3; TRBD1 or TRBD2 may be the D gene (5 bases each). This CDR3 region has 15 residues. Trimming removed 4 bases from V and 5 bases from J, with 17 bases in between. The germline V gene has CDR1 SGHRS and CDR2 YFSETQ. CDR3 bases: TGCGCCAGCAGCCAGCGGCAGGGATCAAGAGATACGCAGTATTTT. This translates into CASSQRQGSRDTQYF.

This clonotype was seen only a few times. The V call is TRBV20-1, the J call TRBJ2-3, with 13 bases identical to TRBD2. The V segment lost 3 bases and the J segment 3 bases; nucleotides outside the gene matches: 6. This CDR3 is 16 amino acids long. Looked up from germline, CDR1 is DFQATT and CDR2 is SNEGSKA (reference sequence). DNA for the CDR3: TGCAGTGCTAGGTCGACTAGCGGGGGGATTACAGATACGCAGTATTTT. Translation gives CSARSTSGGITDTQYF.

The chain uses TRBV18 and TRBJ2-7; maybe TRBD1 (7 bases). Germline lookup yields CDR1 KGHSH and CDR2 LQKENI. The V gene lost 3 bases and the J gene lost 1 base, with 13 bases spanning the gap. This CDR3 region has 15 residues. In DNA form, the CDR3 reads TGTGCCAGCTCACCCGCAGCAGGGGGGTCCTACGAGCAGTACTTC. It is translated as CASSPAAGGSYEQYF. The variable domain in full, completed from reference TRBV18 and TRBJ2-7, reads NAGVMQNPRHLVRRRGQEARLRCSPMKGHSHVYWYRQLPEEGLKFMVYLQKENIIDESGMPKERFSAEFPKEGPSILRIQQVVRGDSAAYFCASSPAAGGSYEQYFGPGTRLTVT.